The present TCR beta chain was sequenced within a study of T cell responses to AZD1222 COVID-19 vaccine. The CDR3 length is 11 residues. V was trimmed by 1 base and J by 7 bases, leaving 5 bases between them. Germline lookup yields CDR1 LGHDT and CDR2 YNNKEL (reference sequence). Comments on this clone: Its antigen remains unidentified.

Whole-study findings and limits: Recipients of AZD1222 seropositive at baseline numbered only 6 or 7. Recipients of two AZD1222 doses showed rising Spike-specific TCR breadth and depth. Possibly, clonal diversity was underestimated; donors were largely white British and included more females.

The protocol was immunoSEQ multiplex PCR, while the TCRdb copy is restricted to in-frame clones and leaves out a portion. This sample yields around 150,000 clones, of which more than 90% are seen a single time; 1.5% to 2% belongs to the top ten. This sequence originates from an adult in good health. The J gene is TRBJ2-7, the V gene TRBV3-1 (or the pseudogene TRBV3-2); D ambiguous. Sequenced here: peripheral blood, sampled on day 0 of AZD1222 vaccination. CDR3 loop: CASSQVREQYF. CDR3 bases: TGTGCCAGCAGCCAAGTGAGGGAGCAGTACTTC.